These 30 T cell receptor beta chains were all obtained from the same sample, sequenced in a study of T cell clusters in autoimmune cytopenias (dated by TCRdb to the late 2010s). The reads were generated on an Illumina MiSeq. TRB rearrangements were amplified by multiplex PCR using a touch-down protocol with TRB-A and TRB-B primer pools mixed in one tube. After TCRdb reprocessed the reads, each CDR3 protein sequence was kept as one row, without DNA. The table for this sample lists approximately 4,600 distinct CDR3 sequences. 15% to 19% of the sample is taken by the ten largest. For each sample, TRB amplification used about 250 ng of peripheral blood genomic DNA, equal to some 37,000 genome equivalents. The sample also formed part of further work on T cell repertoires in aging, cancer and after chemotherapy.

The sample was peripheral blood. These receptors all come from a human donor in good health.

CDR3 sequence reads: CASSLTGLAGGLNEQYF. This chain uses TRBV12-3 or TRBV12-4 with TRBJ2-7; as DNA is missing, the TRBD2 call by TCRdb cannot be tested. This CDR3 has 17 amino acids.

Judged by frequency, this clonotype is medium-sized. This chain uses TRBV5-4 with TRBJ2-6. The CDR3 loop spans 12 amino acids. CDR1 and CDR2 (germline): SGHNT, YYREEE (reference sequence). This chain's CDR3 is CASSFSANVLTF.

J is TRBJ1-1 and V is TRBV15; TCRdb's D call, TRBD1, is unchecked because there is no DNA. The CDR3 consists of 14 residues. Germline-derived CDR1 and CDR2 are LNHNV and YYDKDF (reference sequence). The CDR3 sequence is CATKGDRGYTEAFF.

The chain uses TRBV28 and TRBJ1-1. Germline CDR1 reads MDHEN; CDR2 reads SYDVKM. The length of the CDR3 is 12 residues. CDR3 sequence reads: CASTLGRTEAFF.

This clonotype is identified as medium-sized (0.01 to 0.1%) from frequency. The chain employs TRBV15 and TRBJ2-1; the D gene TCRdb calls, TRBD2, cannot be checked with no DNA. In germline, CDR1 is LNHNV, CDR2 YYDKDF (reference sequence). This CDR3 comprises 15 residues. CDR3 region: CATSRGGGGHNEQFF.

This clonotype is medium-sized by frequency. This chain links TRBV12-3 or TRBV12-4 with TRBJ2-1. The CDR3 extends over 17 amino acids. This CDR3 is CASSLDPQSSSYNEQFF.

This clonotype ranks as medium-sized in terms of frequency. This CDR3 is CASSELGTDTQYF. V usage is TRBV6-1 and J usage is TRBJ2-3. Germline V gene data show CDR1 as MNHNS and CDR2 as SASEGT. The CDR3 contains 13 residues.

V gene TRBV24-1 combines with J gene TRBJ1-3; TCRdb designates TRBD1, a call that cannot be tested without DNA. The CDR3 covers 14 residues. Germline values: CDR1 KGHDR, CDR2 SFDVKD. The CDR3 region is CATSEGAAGNTIYF.

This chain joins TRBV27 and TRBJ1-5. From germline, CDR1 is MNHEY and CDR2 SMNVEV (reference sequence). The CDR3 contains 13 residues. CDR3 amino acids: CASSGIGVQPQHF.

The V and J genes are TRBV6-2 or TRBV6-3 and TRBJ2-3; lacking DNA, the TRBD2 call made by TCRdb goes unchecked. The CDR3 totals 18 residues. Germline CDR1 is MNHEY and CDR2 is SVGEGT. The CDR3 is CASRPPGLAGGRTDTQYF.

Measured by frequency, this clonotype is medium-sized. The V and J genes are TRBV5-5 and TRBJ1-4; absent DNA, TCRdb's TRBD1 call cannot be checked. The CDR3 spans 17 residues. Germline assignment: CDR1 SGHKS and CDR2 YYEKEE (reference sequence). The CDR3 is CASSSIPLTGEYEKLFF. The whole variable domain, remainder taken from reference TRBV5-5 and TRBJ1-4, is DAGVTQSPTHLIKTRGQQVTLRCSPISGHKSVSWYQQVLGQGPQFIFQYYEKEERGRGNFPDRFSARQFPNYSSELNVNALLLGDSALYLCASSSIPLTGEYEKLFFGSGTQLSVL.

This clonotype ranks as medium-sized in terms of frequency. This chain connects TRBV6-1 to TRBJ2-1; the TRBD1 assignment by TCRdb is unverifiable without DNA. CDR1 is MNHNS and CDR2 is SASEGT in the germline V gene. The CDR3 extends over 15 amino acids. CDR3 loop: CASTPGHSAGNEQFF.

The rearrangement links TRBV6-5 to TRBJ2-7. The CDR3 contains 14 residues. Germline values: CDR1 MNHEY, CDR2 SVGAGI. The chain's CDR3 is CASSSSGLPYEQYF.

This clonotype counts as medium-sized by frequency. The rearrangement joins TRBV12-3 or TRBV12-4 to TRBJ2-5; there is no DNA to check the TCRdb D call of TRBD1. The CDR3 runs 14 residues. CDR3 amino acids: CASTLYKVDETQYF.

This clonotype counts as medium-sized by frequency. The CDR3 is CASSIQRFSSYEQYF. The gene calls are TRBV19 and TRBJ2-7; TCRdb lists TRBD2, though no DNA is available to test this call. Per the germline V gene, CDR1 is LNHDA and CDR2 is SQIVND (reference sequence). CDR3 length equals 15 residues. Supplemented by reference TRBV19 and TRBJ2-7, the full variable domain reads DGGITQSPKYLFRKEGQNVTLSCEQNLNHDAMYWYRQDPGQGLRLIYYSQIVNDFQKGDIAEGYSVSREKKESFPLTVTSAQKNPTAFYLCASSIQRFSSYEQYFGPGTRLTVT.

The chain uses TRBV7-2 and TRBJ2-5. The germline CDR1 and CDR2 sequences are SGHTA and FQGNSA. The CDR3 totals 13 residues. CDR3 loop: CASSLALQETQYF.

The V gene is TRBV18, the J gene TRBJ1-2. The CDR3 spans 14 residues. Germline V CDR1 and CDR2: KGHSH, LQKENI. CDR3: CASSPQSANYGYTF.

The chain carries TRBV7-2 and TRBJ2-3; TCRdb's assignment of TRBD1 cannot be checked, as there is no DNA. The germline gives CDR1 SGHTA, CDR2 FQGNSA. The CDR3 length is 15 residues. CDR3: CASSFGAGATDTQYF.

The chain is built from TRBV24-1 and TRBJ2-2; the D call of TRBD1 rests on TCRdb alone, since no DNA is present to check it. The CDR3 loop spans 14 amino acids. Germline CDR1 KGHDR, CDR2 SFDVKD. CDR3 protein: CATRPGQGTGELFF.

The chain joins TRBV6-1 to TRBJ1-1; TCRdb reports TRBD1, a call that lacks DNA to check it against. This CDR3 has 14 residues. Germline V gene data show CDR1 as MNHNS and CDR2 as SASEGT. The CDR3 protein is CASRRTSGNTEAFF.

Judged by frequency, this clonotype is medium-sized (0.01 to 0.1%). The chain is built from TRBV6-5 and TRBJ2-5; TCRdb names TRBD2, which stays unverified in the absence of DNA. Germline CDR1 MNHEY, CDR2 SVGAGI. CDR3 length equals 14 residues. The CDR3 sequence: CASRPGGASWTQYF.

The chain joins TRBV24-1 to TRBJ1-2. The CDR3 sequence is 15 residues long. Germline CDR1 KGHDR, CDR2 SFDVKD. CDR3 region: CATSDPQRPNYGYTF.

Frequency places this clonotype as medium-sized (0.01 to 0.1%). CDR3 amino acids: CASSLAGGSHSAQYF. This chain connects TRBV7-2 to TRBJ2-3; TCRdb calls TRBD2, which cannot be checked without DNA. Germline loops: CDR1 SGHTA, CDR2 FQGNSA. This CDR3 is built from 15 residues.

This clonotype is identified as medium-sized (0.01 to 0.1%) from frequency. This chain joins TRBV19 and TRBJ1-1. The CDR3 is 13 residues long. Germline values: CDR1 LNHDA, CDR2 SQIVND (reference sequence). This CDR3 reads CASSIRPNTEAFF.

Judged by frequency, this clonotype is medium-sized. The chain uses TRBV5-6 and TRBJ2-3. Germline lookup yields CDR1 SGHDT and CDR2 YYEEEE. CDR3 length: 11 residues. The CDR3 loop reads CASSVADTQYF.

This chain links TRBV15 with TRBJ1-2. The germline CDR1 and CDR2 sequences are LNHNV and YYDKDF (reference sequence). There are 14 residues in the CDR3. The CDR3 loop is CATSRGRVGYGYTF. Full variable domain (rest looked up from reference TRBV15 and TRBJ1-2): DAMVIQNPRYQVTQFGKPVTLSCSQTLNHNVMYWYQQKSSQAPKLLFHYYDKDFNNEADTPDNFQSRRPNTSFCFLDIRSPGLGDTAMYLCATSRGRVGYGYTFGSGTRLTVV.

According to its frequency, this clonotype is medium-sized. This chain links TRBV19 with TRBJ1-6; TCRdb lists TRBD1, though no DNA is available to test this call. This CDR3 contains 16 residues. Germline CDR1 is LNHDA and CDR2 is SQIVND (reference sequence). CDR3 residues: CASRFGQGDIDSPLHF.

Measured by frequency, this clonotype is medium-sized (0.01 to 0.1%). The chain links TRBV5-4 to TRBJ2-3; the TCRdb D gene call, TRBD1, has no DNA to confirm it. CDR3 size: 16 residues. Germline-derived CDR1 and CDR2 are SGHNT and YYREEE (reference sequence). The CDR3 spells CASSLAGGGGEDTQYF.

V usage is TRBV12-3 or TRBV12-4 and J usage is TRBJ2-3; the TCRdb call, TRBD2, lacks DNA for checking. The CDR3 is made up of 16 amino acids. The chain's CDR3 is CAGSPPTSGGASTQYF.

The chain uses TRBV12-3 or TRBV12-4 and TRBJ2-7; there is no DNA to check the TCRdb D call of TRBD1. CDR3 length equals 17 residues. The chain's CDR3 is CASSFAPSAGGVYEQYF.